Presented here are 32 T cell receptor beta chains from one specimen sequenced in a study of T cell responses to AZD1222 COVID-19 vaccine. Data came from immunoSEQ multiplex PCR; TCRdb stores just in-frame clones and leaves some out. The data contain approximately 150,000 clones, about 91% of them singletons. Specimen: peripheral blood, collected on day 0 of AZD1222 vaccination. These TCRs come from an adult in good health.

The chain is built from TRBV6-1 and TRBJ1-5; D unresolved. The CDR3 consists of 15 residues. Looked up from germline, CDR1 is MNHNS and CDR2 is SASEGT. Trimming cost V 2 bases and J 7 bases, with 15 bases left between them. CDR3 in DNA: TGTGCCAGCAGTGAATGGTCGGAGATAGGGCAGCCCCAGCATTTT. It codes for CASSEWSEIGQPQHF.

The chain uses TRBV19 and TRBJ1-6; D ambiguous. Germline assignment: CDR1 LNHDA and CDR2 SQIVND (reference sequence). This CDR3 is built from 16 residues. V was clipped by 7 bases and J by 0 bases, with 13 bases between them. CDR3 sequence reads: CASTLGPSSYNSPLHF. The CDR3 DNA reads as TGTGCCAGTACCCTGGGCCCGAGCTCCTATAATTCACCCCTCCACTTT. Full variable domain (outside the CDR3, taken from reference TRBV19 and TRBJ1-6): DGGITQSPKYLFRKEGQNVTLSCEQNLNHDAMYWYRQDPGQGLRLIYYSQIVNDFQKGDIAEGYSVSREKKESFPLTVTSAQKNPTAFYLCASTLGPSSYNSPLHFGNGTRLTVT.

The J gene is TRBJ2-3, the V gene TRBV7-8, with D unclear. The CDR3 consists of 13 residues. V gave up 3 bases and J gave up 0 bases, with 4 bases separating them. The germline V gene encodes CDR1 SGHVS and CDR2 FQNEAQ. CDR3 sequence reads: CASSFSSTDTQYF. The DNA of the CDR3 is TGTGCCAGCAGCTTTTCGAGCACAGATACGCAGTATTTT.

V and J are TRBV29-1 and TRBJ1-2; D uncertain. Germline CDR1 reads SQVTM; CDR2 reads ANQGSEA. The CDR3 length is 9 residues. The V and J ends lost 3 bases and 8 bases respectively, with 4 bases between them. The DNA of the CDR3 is TGCAGCGTTGAGGAGGGCTACACCTTC. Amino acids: CSVEEGYTF.

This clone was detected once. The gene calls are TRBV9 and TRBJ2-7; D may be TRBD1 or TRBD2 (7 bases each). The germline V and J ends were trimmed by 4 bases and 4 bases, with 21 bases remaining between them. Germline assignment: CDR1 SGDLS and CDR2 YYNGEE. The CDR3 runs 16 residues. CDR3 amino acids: CASSPPGGGGLYEQYF. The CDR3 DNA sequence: TGTGCCAGCAGCCCCCCAGGGGGAGGGGGGTTATACGAGCAGTACTTC.

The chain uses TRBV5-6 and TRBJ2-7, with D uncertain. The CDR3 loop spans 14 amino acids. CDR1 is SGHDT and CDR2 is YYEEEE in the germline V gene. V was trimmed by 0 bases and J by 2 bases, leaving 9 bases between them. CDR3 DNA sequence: TGTGCCAGCAGCTTGGGAGTTGGAACCTACGAGCAGTACTTC. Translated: CASSLGVGTYEQYF.

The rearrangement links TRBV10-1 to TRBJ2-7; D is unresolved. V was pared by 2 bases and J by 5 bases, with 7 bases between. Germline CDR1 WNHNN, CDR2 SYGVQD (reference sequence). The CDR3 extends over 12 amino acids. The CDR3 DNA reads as TGCGCCAGCAGTGAGAAGCCGAACGAGCAGTACTTC. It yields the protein CASSEKPNEQYF.

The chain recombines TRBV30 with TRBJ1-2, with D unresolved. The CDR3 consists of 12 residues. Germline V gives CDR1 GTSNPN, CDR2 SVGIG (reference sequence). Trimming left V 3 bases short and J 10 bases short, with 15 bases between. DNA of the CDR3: TGTGCCTGGAGAGGTCTGCTATGGGACTACACCTTC. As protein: CAWRGLLWDYTF.

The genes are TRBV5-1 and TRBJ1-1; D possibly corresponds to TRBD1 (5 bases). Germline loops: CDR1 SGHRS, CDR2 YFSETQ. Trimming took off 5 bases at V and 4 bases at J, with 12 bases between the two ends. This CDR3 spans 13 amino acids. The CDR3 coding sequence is TGCGCCAGCAGTGGCAGGGTAGGCACTGAAGCTTTCTTT. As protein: CASSGRVGTEAFF.

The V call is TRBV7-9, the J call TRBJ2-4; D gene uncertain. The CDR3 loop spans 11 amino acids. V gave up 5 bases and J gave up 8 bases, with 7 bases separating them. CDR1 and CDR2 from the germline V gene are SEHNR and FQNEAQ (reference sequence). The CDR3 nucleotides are TGTGCCAGCAGCCCCCATTACATTCAGTACTTC. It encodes CASSPHYIQYF.

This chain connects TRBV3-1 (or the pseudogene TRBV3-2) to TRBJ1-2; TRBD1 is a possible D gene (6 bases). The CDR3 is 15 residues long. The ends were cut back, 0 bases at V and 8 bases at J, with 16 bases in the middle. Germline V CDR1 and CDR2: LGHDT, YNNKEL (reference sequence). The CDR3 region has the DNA TGTGCCAGCAGCCAAGAGGTAGGGGGTGTAACCGGCTACACCTTC. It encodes CASSQEVGGVTGYTF.

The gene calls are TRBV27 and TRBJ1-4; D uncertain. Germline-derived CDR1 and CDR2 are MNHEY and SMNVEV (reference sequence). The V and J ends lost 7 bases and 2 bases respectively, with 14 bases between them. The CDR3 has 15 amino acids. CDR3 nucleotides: TGTGCCAGCATAGCTGTTGCAGGCACTAATGAAAAACTGTTTTTT. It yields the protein CASIAVAGTNEKLFF.

The CDR3 nucleotides are TGTGCCAGCAGCCCTCCCACGGAGGCCCTTAATGAGCAGTTCTTC. Its protein product is CASSPPTEALNEQFF. The rearrangement uses TRBV5-5 and TRBJ2-1; the D gene is possibly TRBD2 (5 bases). The V gene lost 4 bases and the J gene lost 7 bases, with 18 bases spanning the gap. Germline CDR1 SGHKS, CDR2 YYEKEE (reference sequence). The CDR3 runs 15 residues.

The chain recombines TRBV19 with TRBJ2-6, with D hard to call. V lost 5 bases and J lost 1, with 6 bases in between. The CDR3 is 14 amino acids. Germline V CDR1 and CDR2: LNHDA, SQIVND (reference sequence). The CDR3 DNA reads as TGTGCCAGTAGTGCCATATCTGGGGCCAACGTCCTGACTTTC. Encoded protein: CASSAISGANVLTF.

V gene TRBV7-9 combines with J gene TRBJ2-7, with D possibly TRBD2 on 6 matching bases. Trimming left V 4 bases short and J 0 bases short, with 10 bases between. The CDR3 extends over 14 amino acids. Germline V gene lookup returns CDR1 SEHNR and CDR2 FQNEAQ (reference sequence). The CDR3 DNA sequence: TGTGCCAGCAGCTACGGGAGTTCCTCCTACGAGCAGTACTTC. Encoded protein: CASSYGSSSYEQYF.

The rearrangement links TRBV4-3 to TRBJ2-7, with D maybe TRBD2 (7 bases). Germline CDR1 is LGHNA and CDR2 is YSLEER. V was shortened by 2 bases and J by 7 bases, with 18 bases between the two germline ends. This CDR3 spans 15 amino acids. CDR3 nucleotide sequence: TGCGCCAGCAGCCAATTCGGGGGGCCTTCGGGGGAGCAGTACTTC. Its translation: CASSQFGGPSGEQYF.

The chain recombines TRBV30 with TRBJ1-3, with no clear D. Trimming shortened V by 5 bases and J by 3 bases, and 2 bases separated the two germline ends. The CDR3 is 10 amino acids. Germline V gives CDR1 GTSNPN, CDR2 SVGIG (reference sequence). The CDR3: CAWGGNTIYF. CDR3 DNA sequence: TGTGCCTGGGGTGGAAACACCATATATTTT. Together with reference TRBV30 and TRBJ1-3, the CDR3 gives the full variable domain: SQTIHQWPATLVQPVGSPLSLECTVEGTSNPNLYWYRQAAGRGLQLLFYSVGIGQISSEVPQNLSASRPQDRQFILSSKKLLLSDSGFYLCAWGGNTIYFGEGSWLTVV.

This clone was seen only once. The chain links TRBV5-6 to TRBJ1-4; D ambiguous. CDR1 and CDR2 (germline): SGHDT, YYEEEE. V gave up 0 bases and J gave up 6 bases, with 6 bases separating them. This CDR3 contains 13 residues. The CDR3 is CASSLERHEKLFF. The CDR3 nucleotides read TGTGCCAGCAGCTTGGAGCGGCATGAAAAACTGTTTTTT.

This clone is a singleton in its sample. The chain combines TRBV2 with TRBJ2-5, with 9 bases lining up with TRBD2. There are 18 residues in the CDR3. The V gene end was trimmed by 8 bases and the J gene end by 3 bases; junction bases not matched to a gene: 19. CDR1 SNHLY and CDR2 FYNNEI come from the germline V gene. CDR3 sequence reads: CASRGVREGLNRKETQYF. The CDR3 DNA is TGTGCCAGCCGGGGCGTGCGGGAGGGCCTTAACAGGAAAGAGACCCAGTACTTC.

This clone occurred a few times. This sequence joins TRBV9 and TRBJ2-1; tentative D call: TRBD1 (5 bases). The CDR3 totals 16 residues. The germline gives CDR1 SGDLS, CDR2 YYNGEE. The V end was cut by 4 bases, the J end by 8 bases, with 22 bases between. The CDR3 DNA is TGTGCCAGCAGCTCCCGCCCGGCAGGGCGTTTGGATGAGCAGTTCTTC. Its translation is CASSSRPAGRLDEQFF.

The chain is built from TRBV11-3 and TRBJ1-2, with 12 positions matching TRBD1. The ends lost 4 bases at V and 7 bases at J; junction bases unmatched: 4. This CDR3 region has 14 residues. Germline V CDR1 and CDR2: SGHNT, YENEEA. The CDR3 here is CASSSGTGGGGYTF. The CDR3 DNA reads TGTGCCAGCAGCTCGGGGACAGGGGGCGGTGGCTACACCTTC.

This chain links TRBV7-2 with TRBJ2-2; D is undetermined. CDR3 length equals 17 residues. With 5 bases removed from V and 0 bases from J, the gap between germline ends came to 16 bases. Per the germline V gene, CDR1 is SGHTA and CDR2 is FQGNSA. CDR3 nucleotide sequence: TGTGCCAGCAGCATACTTGGTGTCATAGCGAACACCGGGGAGCTGTTTTTT. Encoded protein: CASSILGVIANTGELFF.

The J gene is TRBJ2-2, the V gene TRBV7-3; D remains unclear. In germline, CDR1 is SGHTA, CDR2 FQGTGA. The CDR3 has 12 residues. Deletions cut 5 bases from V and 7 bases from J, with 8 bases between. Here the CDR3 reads CASSASFGELFF. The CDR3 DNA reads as TGTGCCAGCAGCGCCTCATTCGGGGAGCTGTTTTTT.

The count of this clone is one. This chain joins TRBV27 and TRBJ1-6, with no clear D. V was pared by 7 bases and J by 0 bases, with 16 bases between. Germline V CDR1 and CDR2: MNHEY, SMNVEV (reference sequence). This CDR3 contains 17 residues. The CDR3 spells CASTGVAGFSYNSPLHF. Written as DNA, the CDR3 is TGTGCCAGCACCGGGGTGGCGGGCTTCTCCTATAATTCACCCCTCCACTTT.

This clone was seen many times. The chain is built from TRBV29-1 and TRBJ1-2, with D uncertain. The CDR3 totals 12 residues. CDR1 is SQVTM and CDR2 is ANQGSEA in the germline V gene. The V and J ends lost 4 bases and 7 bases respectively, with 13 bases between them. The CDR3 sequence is CSVASLRGGYTF. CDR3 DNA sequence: TGCAGCGTTGCGTCCCTACGAGGTGGCTACACCTTC.

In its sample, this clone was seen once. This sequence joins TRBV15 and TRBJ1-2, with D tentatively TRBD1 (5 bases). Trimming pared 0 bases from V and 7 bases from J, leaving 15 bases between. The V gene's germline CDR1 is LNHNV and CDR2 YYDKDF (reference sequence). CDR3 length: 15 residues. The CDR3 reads CATSRDQQGWSGYTF. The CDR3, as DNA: TGTGCCACCAGCAGAGATCAGCAGGGATGGTCTGGCTACACCTTC.

For the CDR3, the DNA is TGTGCCAGCAGCTCAGCGGGCACCGGGGAGCTGTTTTTT. Amino acid sequence: CASSSAGTGELFF. The chain carries TRBV7-3 and TRBJ2-2, with a tentative D call TRBD2 (6 bases). V gave up 4 bases and J gave up 4 bases, with 7 bases separating them. The germline gives CDR1 SGHTA, CDR2 FQGTGA. The CDR3 is 13 residues long.

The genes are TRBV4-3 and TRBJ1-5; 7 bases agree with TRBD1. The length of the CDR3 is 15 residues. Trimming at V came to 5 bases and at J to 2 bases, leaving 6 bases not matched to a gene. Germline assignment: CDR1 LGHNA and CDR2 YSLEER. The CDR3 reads CASSDRVGGNQPQHF. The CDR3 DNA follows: TGCGCCAGCAGCGACAGGGTGGGCGGCAATCAGCCCCAGCATTTT.

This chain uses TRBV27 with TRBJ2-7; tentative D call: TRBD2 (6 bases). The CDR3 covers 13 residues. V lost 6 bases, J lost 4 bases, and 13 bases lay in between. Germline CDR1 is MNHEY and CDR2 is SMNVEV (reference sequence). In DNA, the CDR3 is TGTGCCAGCAGCCCCGGGAGCTATTACGAGCAGTACTTC. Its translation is CASSPGSYYEQYF.

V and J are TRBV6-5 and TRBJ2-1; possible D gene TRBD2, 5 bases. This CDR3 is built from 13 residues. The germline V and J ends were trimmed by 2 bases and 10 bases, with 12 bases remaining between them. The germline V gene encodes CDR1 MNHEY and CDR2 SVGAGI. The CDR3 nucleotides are TGTGCCAGCAGTTACCGGGCGGGCGGGGAGCAGTTCTTC. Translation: CASSYRAGGEQFF.

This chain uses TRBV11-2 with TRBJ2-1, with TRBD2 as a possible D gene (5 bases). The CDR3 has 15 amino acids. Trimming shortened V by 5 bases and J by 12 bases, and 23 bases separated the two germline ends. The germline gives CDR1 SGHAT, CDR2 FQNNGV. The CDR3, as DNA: TGTGCCAGCAGCCCTCAGGTAACTGCGAGCGGCATGCAGTTCTTC. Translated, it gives CASSPQVTASGMQFF.

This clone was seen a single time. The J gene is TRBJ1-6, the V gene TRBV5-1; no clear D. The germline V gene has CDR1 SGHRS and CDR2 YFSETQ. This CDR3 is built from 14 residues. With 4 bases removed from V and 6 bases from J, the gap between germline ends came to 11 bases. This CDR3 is CASSGSGANSPLHF. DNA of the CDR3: TGCGCCAGCAGCGGGTCGGGAGCTAATTCACCCCTCCACTTT. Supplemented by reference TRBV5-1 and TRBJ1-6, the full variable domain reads KAGVTQTPRYLIKTRGQQVTLSCSPISGHRSVSWYQQTPGQGLQFLFEYFSETQRNKGNFPGRFSGRQFSNSRSEMNVSTLELGDSALYLCASSGSGANSPLHFGNGTRLTVT.